The text below deals with one T cell receptor beta chain. The repertoire was sequenced with immunoSEQ multiplex PCR; TCRdb's copy has only in-frame clones and lacks some. The data contain fewer than 80,000 clones, approximately 86% of them seen just once; the ten biggest clones take up about 6%. This sample was taken from a study of blood T cell repertoires in COVID-19. Enrolled during active infection, Seattle patients were then followed longitudinally. This CDR3 contains 14 residues. Trimming removed 0 bases from V and 6 bases from J, with 12 bases in between. CDR1 is MNHNS, CDR2 SASEGT, per germline.

The V and J genes are TRBV6-1 and TRBJ2-7; D might be TRBD1 (5 bases). The sample comprised peripheral blood. The sequence derives from a man older than 75 with COVID-19, enrolled during active disease. The CDR3 is CASSEAAGWGEQYF. The DNA for the CDR3 is TGTGCCAGCAGTGAAGCCGCAGGGTGGGGCGAGCAGTACTTC.